These T cell receptor beta chains were read from a single sample in a study of siplizumab effects on memory and regulatory T cells. The assay was immunoSEQ multiplex PCR, and TCRdb's table has in-frame clones only and misses some. The sample carries tens of thousands of clones, around 92% recorded once. Sample: naive CD4+ T cells sorted from blood. These TCRs come from a human donor in good health. The CDR3 runs from the conserved cysteine through the conserved F or W. D genes are given only for firm matches. The size of a clone is reported for some rows only, either as once, few or many, or as a class for expanded clones.

>13|few|TRBJ1-1|TRBV15|.
TGTGCCACCAGCAGAGATATGAACACTGAAGCTTTCTTT
CATSRDMNTEAFF
>12|few|TRBJ1-2|TRBV2|.
TGTGCCAGCAGCACAGAGAACTATGGCTACACCTTC
CASSTENYGYTF
>17|.|TRBJ1-1|TRBV4-1|.
TGCGCCAGCAGCCAAGGGCCCTTGCTAGCGGTGAACACTGAAGCTTTCTTT
CASSQGPLLAVNTEAFF
>17|.|TRBJ2-4|TRBV11-2|.
TGTGCCAGCAGCTTGGGACGGCTGAGTCTAGCCAAAAACATTCAGTACTTC
CASSLGRLSLAKNIQYF
>15|few|TRBJ1-2|TRBV18|.
TGTGCCAGCTCACCGGATAGGATGGCTAGCTATGGCTACACCTTC
CASSPDRMASYGYTF
>18|.|TRBJ2-3|TRBV5-6|.
TGTGCCAGCAGCTTGGGACTCCAAATCCCCACTAGCACAGATACGCAGTATTTT
CASSLGLQIPTSTDTQYF
>15|.|TRBJ2-7|TRBV18|.
TGTGCCAGCTCACCACCCTCCCGGGGAACCTACGAGCAGTACTTC
CASSPPSRGTYEQYF
>14|.|TRBJ2-7|TRBV4-1|TRBD2
TGCGCCAGCAGCCTTTCTAGCGGGAGGTACGAGCAGTACTTC
CASSLSSGRYEQYF
>15|.|TRBJ2-2|TRBV5-1|.
TGCGCCAGCACTCTTCGGACGGATAACACCGGGGAGCTGTTTTTT
CASTLRTDNTGELFF
>13|.|TRBJ1-5|TRBV7-8|.
TGTGCCAGCAGCAGGGAGGGGAATCAGCCCCAGCATTTT
CASSREGNQPQHF
>12|.|TRBJ2-7|TRBV5-1|TRBD1
TGCGCCAGCAGCTTGGACAGGGGCGAGCAGTACTTC
CASSLDRGEQYF
>14|.|TRBJ2-5|TRBV7-9|TRBD2
TGTGCCAGCAGCATAGCGGGAGCGGCGGAGACCCAGTACTTC
CASSIAGAAETQYF
>14|.|TRBJ2-3|TRBV5-1|.
TGCGCCAGCAGCCAGCTAGACCACTTAGATACGCAGTATTTT
CASSQLDHLDTQYF
>14|.|TRBJ2-2|TRBV2|TRBD1
TGTGCCAGCAAAAGACAGGGGTCCACCGGGGAGCTGTTTTTT
CASKRQGSTGELFF
>15|.|TRBJ1-5|TRBV11-1|TRBD1
TGTGCCAGCAGCCCGGACAGGGGGAGCAATCAGCCCCAGCATTTT
CASSPDRGSNQPQHF
>13|.|TRBJ1-1|TRBV7-9|.
TGTGCCAGCAGCCGTCAGGAGAACACTGAAGCTTTCTTT
CASSRQENTEAFF
>15|.|TRBJ2-7|TRBV19|TRBD1
TGTGCCAGTAGTATAGCGAAGGGGGCATCCTACGAGCAGTACTTC
CASSIAKGASYEQYF
>14|.|TRBJ2-1|TRBV5-1|TRBD2
TGCGCCAGCAGCTACGGACTAGCGGGGGAACGGCGGTTCTTC
CASSYGLAGERRFF
>8|.|TRBJ1-2|TRBV20-1|.
TGCAGTGCTAGCCCTTACACCTTC
CSASPYTF
>15|.|TRBJ1-5|TRBV19|.
TGTGCCAGTAGTATCCCACCCCCTGACAACCAGCCCCAGCATTTT
CASSIPPPDNQPQHF
>11|few|TRBJ2-7|TRBV7-2|.
TGTGCCAGCAGCCTCGAGGACGAGCAGTACTTC
CASSLEDEQYF
>16|.|TRBJ2-5|TRBV19|.
TGTGCCAGTAGTATAGGGGCGGGGACCAAACAAGAGACCCAGTACTTC
CASSIGAGTKQETQYF
>13|few|TRBJ1-1|TRBV29-1|.
TGCAGCGTCAAAGGACGGATGAACACTGAAGCTTTCTTT
CSVKGRMNTEAFF
>16|.|TRBJ2-5|TRBV15|TRBD2
TGTGCCACCAGCAGAAGGACTAGCGGGGTGGAAGAGACCCAGTACTTC
CATSRRTSGVEETQYF
>12|.|TRBJ1-1|TRBV30|TRBD1
TGTGCCCTCGACAGGGGAGGAACTGAAGCTTTCTTT
CALDRGGTEAFF
>15|.|TRBJ2-7|TRBV6-6|.
TGTGCCAGCAGTTACTCGGACGGGGGCCTCTACGAGCAGTACTTC
CASSYSDGGLYEQYF
>14|few|TRBJ1-1|TRBV7-6|.
TGTGCCAGCAGAGGGGGTCCATCGAACACTGAAGCTTTCTTT
CASRGGPSNTEAFF
>14|.|TRBJ1-1|TRBV27|.
TGTGCCAGCAGTTTATCCGGGAAAAACACTGAAGCTTTCTTT
CASSLSGKNTEAFF
>15|.|TRBJ2-2|TRBV5-1|.
TGCGCCAGCAGCCGACGATTCCCGAACACCGGGGAGCTGTTTTTT
CASSRRFPNTGELFF
>15|.|TRBJ2-3|TRBV4-2|.
TGTGCCAGCAGCCAAGGGGAGCGTGCGGCAGATACGCAGTATTTT
CASSQGERAADTQYF
>13|.|TRBJ1-6|TRBV6-1|.
TGTGCCAGCACTGAGACCCGGTTCTCTCCCCTCCACTTT
CASTETRFSPLHF
>11|.|TRBJ1-1|TRBV11-2|.
TGTGCCAGCACCCAGAAGACTGAAGCTTTCTTT
CASTQKTEAFF
>14|.|TRBJ1-4|TRBV19|.
TGTGCCAGTAGTAGCAGGGCGTCTAATGAAAAACTGTTTTTT
CASSSRASNEKLFF
>12|.|TRBJ2-7|TRBV6-1|.
TGTGCCAGCAGTTCCGACCGGTGGGAGCAGTACTTC
CASSSDRWEQYF
>11|.|TRBJ2-1|TRBV19|.
TGTGCCAGTACCTGGGGGAGCCGGAAGTTCTTC
CASTWGSRKFF
>15|.|TRBJ1-5|TRBV6-1|TRBD1
TGTGCCAGCAGTGAAGCGGGGACAGGGAATCAGCCCCAGCATTTT
CASSEAGTGNQPQHF
>15|once|TRBJ2-7|TRBV5-4|.
TGTGCCAGCAGCTCAAAGACAGGTCTTGAGGACGAGCAGTACTTC
CASSSKTGLEDEQYF
>12|.|TRBJ2-7|TRBV6-5|TRBD1
TGTGCCAGCACGGGACAGCCCTACGAGCAGTACTTC
CASTGQPYEQYF
>16|.|TRBJ2-3|TRBV5-1|.
TGCGCCAGCAGCTCTGGGGAGCACCCCGGAACAGATACGCAGTATTTT
CASSSGEHPGTDTQYF
>11|.|TRBJ2-5|TRBV20-1|.
TGCAGTGCCGAACTCTCCGAGACCCAGTACTTC
CSAELSETQYF
>13|once|TRBJ2-3|TRBV27|.
TGTGCCAGCAATTCACAGGGTTCAGATACGCAGTATTTT
CASNSQGSDTQYF
>13|few|TRBJ1-1|TRBV11-2|.
TGTGCCAGCAGCCGGGGGTTGACAGGCGAAGCTTTCTTT
CASSRGLTGEAFF
>14|.|TRBJ1-4|TRBV19|TRBD1
TGTGCCAGTAGTCTGGACAGGGTTGGTGAAAAACTGTTTTTT
CASSLDRVGEKLFF
>18|once|TRBJ1-5|TRBV6-4|.
TGTGCCAGCAGTGATTCGGAGACGGAGGACCCTTTCAATCAGCCCCAGCATTTT
CASSDSETEDPFNQPQHF
>15|few|TRBJ1-5|TRBV6-5|.
TGTGCCAGCAGTTACGGTGGCTTTGGGGATCAGCCCCAGCATTTT
CASSYGGFGDQPQHF
>19|.|TRBJ2-7|TRBV7-2|TRBD2
TGTGCCAGCAGCTTAGGGGGGACTAGCGGGAGGCCTAGCTCCTACGAGCAGTACTTC
CASSLGGTSGRPSSYEQYF
>14|.|TRBJ1-2|TRBV6-1|.
TGTGCCAGCAGCCGGGTTGGGCCCGGCTATGGCTACACCTTC
CASSRVGPGYGYTF
>15|few|TRBJ1-2|TRBV5-4|TRBD1
TGTGCCAGCAGCTTGGTTGGGACAGGGGGCGGCGGCTACACCTTC
CASSLVGTGGGGYTF
>14|.|TRBJ1-5|TRBV19|.
TGTGCCAGTAGTATTTGGCCGATCAATCAGCCCCAGCATTTT
CASSIWPINQPQHF
>13|.|TRBJ2-5|TRBV25-1|.
TGTGCCAGCACCAACCCGGCGACCCTGACCCAGTACTTC
CASTNPATLTQYF
>14|.|TRBJ1-3|TRBV11-2|TRBD1
TGTGCCAGCAGCCCTCAGGGGGTAGGAAACACCATATATTTT
CASSPQGVGNTIYF
>16|.|TRBJ2-7|TRBV11-2|.
TGTGCCAGCAGCTTAGAAGAGGGACGTGGCTCCTACGAGCAGTACTTC
CASSLEEGRGSYEQYF
>13|.|TRBJ1-2|TRBV11-2|.
TGTGCCAGCAGCTTAGACGAGGGTTTGGGCTACACCTTC
CASSLDEGLGYTF
>16|.|TRBJ2-3|TRBV5-4|TRBD2
TGTGCCAGCAGCTCACAGCGGGAGAGGGCGACGGATACGCAGTATTTT
CASSSQRERATDTQYF
>19|.|TRBJ1-5|TRBV19|TRBD1
TGTGCCAGTAGTATGCCGGGACAGGGTTCTTGGTCGAGGGATCAGCCCCAGCATTTT
CASSMPGQGSWSRDQPQHF